This record covers a single TCR beta chain. CDR1 is SGHAT, CDR2 FQDESV, per germline (reference sequence). This CDR3 has 14 residues. Between the trimmed V and J ends, which lost 5 bases and 4 bases, there was a span of 11 bases. This record comes from a study of CD4 T cells in relation to SARS-CoV-2 and coronaviruses. The unexposed donors gave CD4+ T cells in about 2010-2019, prior to COVID-19. Here immunoSEQ multiplex PCR was the method, and the copy in TCRdb shows in-frame clones only, minus some. The sample holds some 65,000 clones, about nine tenths seen once. This chain joins TRBV11-1 and TRBJ2-2; TRBD1 is a possible D gene (6 bases). The receptor comes from a human donor in good health. The sequenced sample was memory CD4+ T cells from PBMCs. CDR3 bases: TGTGCCAGCAGCCCAGGGGTCATCACCGGGGAGCTGTTTTTT. Its protein is CASSPGVITGELFF.